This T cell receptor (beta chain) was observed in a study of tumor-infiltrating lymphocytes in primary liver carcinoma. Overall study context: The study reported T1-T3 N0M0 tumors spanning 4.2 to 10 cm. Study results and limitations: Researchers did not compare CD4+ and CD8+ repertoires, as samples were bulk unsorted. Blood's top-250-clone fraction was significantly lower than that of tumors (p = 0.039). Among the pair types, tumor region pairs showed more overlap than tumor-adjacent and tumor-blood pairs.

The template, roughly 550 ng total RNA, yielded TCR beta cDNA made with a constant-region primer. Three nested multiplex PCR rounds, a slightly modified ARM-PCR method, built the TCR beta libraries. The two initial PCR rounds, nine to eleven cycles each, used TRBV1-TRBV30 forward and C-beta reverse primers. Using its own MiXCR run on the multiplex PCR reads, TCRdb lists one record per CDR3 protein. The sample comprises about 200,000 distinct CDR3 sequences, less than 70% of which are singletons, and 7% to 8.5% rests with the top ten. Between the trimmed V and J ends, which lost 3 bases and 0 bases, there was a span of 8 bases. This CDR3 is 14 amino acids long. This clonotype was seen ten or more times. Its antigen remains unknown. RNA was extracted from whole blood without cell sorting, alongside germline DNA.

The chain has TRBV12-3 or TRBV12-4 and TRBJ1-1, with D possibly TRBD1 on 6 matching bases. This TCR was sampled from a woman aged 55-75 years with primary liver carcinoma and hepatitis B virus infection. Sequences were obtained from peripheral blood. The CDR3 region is CASSFTGLNTEAFF. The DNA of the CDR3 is TGTGCCAGCAGTTTCACAGGGCTGAACACTGAAGCTTTCTTT.